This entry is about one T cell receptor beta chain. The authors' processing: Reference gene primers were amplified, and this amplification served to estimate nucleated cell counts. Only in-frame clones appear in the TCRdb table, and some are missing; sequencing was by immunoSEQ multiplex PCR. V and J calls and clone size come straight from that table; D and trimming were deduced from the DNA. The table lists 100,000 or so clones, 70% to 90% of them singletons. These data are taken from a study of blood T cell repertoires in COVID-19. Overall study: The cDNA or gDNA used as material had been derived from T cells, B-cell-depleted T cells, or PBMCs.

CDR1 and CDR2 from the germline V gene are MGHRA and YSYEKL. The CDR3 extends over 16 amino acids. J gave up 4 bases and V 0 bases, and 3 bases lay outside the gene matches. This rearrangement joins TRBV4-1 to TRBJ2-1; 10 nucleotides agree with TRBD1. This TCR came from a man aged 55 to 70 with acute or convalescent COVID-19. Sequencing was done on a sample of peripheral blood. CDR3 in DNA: TGCGCCAGCAGCCAAGACGGGACAGGGGCGTACAATGAGCAGTTCTTC. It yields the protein CASSQDGTGAYNEQFF.